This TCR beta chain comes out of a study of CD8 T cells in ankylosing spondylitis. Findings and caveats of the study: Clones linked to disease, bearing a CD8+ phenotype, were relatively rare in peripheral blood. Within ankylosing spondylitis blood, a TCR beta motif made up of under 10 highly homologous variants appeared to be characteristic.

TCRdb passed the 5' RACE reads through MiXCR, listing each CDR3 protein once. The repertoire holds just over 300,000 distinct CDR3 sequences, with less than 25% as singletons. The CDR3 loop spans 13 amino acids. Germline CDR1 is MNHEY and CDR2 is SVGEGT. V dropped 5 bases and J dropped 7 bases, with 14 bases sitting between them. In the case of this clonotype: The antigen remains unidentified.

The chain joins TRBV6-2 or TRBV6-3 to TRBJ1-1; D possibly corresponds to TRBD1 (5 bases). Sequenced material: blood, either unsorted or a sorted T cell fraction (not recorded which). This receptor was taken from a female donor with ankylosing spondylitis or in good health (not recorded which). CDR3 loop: CASSRDWPGEAFF. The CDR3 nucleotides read TGTGCCAGCAGTCGGGACTGGCCGGGTGAAGCTTTCTTT.